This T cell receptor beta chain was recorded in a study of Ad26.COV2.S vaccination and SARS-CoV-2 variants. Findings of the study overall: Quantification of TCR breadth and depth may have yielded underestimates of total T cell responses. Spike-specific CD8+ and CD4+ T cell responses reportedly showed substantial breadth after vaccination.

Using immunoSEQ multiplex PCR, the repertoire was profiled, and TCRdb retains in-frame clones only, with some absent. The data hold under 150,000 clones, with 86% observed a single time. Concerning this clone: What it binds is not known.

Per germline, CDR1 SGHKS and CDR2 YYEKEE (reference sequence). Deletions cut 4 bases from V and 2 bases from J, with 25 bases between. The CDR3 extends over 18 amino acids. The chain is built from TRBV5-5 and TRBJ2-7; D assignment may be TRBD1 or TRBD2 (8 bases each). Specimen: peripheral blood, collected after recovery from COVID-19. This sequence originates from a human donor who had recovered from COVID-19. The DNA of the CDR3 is TGTGCCAGCAGCCGGGGGGGTTGGACAGGGCCGCTTACCTACGAGCAGTACTTC. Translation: CASSRGGWTGPLTYEQYF.